Listed here are 20 T cell receptor beta chains from one sample, sequenced in a study of T cell changes during pregnancy in multiple sclerosis (dated by TCRdb to 2018 to 2020). Library preparation employed the immunoSEQ multiplex PCR assay. Here the immuneACCESS table is served through TCRdb, limited to in-frame sequences with V and J called. Missing clones are a known gap in these copies; in checked studies unresolved V genes cover under half, and the rest lacks a known reason. The sample table contains some 83,000 clones; only one count was recorded for 90% to 95% of them. The ten largest clones add up to 3% to 4.5% of the sample. The material sequenced was PBMCs, taken in the first trimester of pregnancy. These receptor sequences come from a female donor in good health, serving as a control in a pregnancy study. Some clones in this sample may be carry-over from other donors' samples.

The chain combines TRBV6-4 with TRBJ1-2; D remains ambiguous. Trimming removed 0 bases at V and 3 bases at J, with 11 bases between. Germline assignment: CDR1 MRHNA and CDR2 SNTAGT. This CDR3 is 15 amino acids long. DNA for the CDR3: TGTGCCAGCAGTGACTCGTCCGGGTCCTACTATGGCTACACCTTC. This codes for CASSDSSGSYYGYTF.

V is TRBV28 and J is TRBJ1-5; TRBD1 aligns across 8 bases. V was clipped by 7 bases and J by 6 bases; unmatched bases: 8. CDR3 length equals 14 residues. Germline V gene sequence: CDR1 MDHEN, CDR2 SYDVKM. This CDR3 is CASNGQGPSQPQHF. The CDR3 DNA reads as TGTGCCAGCAACGGACAGGGTCCGAGTCAGCCCCAGCATTTT.

The genes are TRBV12-2 and TRBJ1-2; the D call of TRBD1 is as the table states it, not checked on the DNA. TRBV12-2 is a pseudogene segment. This CDR3 has 9 residues. The CDR3 DNA follows: TGTGCAAGTCGCCCAAACTACACCTTC. Its protein product is CASRPNYTF.

The rearrangement links TRBV11-2 to TRBJ2-7, with TRBD1 as a possible D gene (5 bases). CDR3 size: 16 residues. V lost 4 bases and J 2 bases, leaving 18 bases between the germline ends. Germline CDR1 SGHAT, CDR2 FQNNGV. The CDR3: CASSSKRWGIAYEQYF. In DNA, the CDR3 is TGTGCCAGCAGCTCAAAGAGGTGGGGCATCGCCTACGAGCAGTACTTC.

This clone was seen just once. V gene TRBV6-6 combines with J gene TRBJ1-1, with D unclear. Germline CDR1 is MNHNY and CDR2 is SVGAGI (reference sequence). Trimming pared 0 bases from V and 3 bases from J, leaving 8 bases between. The CDR3 extends over 14 amino acids. DNA for the CDR3: TGTGCCAGCAGTTACTCGGGCAGCTACACTGAAGCTTTCTTT. Its protein is CASSYSGSYTEAFF.

The chain employs TRBV28 and TRBJ2-2, with TRBD2 identical over 8 bases. V lost 2 bases, J lost 0 bases, and 2 bases stayed unmatched. Germline V gene data show CDR1 as MDHEN and CDR2 as SYDVKM. The CDR3 is 16 amino acids. DNA for the CDR3: TGTGCCAGCAGTTTAGCGGGAGGTGCGAACACCGGGGAGCTGTTTTTT. Its translation is CASSLAGGANTGELFF.

This chain links TRBV4-1 with TRBJ2-7; TRBD2 is a possible D gene (6 bases). Between the trimmed V and J ends, which lost 1 base and 3 bases, there was a span of 13 bases. CDR3 length: 15 amino acids. CDR1 is MGHRA, CDR2 YSYEKL, per germline. The CDR3 DNA is TGCGCCAGCAGCCAAGGGGAGGCAGGGCTCTACGAGCAGTACTTC. Residues: CASSQGEAGLYEQYF.

The J gene is TRBJ2-2, the V gene TRBV6-5; possible D gene TRBD1, 6 bases. The V gene's germline CDR1 is MNHEY and CDR2 SVGAGI. The CDR3 runs to 15 residues. The V and J ends lost 5 bases and 2 bases respectively, with 12 bases between them. This CDR3 reads CASSRVQGNTGELFF. CDR3 in DNA: TGTGCCAGCAGTCGGGTACAGGGTAACACCGGGGAGCTGTTTTTT.

V gene TRBV30 combines with J gene TRBJ2-7; 11 bases align to TRBD2. The germline gives CDR1 GTSNPN, CDR2 SVGIG (reference sequence). The CDR3 runs to 14 residues. V lost 0 bases, J lost 6 bases, and 4 bases stayed unmatched. The CDR3 sequence is CAWSVLAGDLEQYF. DNA for the CDR3: TGTGCCTGGAGTGTACTAGCGGGAGATCTCGAGCAGTACTTC.

The CDR3 loop reads CAGKGDGSNTQYF. CDR3 sequence (DNA): TGTGCCGGGAAGGGAGACGGTTCAAATACGCAGTATTTT. The chain employs TRBV30 and TRBJ2-3, with D possibly TRBD2 on 5 matching bases. V gave up 8 bases and J gave up 7 bases, with 19 bases separating them. This CDR3 comprises 13 residues. Germline loops: CDR1 GTSNPN, CDR2 SVGIG (reference sequence).

V usage is TRBV27 and J usage is TRBJ2-5; D is unclear. The CDR3 has 17 residues. The V end lost 0 bases, the J end lost 5 bases, and 19 bases lay between the germline ends. In germline, CDR1 is MNHEY, CDR2 SMNVEV (reference sequence). CDR3 loop: CASSLSFFEASGETQYF. CDR3 in DNA: TGTGCCAGCAGTTTATCGTTTTTCGAAGCCTCCGGGGAGACCCAGTACTTC.

The chain links TRBV27 to TRBJ1-3; D remains ambiguous. Trimming took off 5 bases at V and 4 bases at J, with 3 bases between the two ends. CDR1 and CDR2 (germline): MNHEY, SMNVEV (reference sequence). CDR3 length: 11 amino acids. CDR3 nucleotides: TGTGCCAGCAGTCTCGGAAACACCATATATTTT. The encoded protein is CASSLGNTIYF.

CDR3 DNA: TGTGCCAGCAGCTCCACATCCCCAGGGGACAATGAGCAGTTCTTC. It translates to CASSSTSPGDNEQFF. The chain has TRBV7-9 and TRBJ2-1; D is possibly TRBD1 (6 bases). The germline V and J ends were trimmed by 4 bases and 5 bases, with 15 bases remaining between them. Germline CDR1 SEHNR, CDR2 FQNEAQ (reference sequence). CDR3 length equals 15 residues.

The CDR3 DNA follows: TGTGCCAGCAGTTCCTTTGCAACTAATGAAAAACTGTTTTTT. This translates into CASSSFATNEKLFF. The V call is TRBV27, the J call TRBJ1-4; D unclear. The CDR3 is 14 amino acids. The germline gives CDR1 MNHEY, CDR2 SMNVEV (reference sequence). Trimming shortened V by 4 bases and J by 0 bases, and 6 bases separated the two germline ends.

This sequence joins TRBV7-9 and TRBJ2-7; TRBD2 matches at 12 bases. The CDR3 length is 16 residues. The V gene end was trimmed by 5 bases and the J gene end by 2 bases; junction bases not matched to a gene: 7. Germline lookup yields CDR1 SEHNR and CDR2 FQNEAQ (reference sequence). The CDR3 bases are TGTGCCAGCAGCCTTCTAGCGGGAGGGGGTGCCTACGAGCAGTACTTC. It codes for CASSLLAGGGAYEQYF.

The V gene is TRBV5-6, the J gene TRBJ1-3, with 8 bases matching TRBD1. The J segment lost 4 bases and the V segment lost 3 bases, leaving 9 bases of the junction unmatched. The V gene's germline CDR1 is SGHDT and CDR2 YYEEEE. This CDR3 spans 16 amino acids. For the CDR3, the DNA is TGTGCCAGCAGCTACGACAGGGGTCAATGGGGAAACACCATATATTTT. Amino acids: CASSYDRGQWGNTIYF.

V usage is TRBV27 and J usage is TRBJ2-1, with 9 nucleotides matching TRBD2. Germline trimming cut 8 bases from V and 2 bases from J; bases unmatched to any gene: 4. Germline CDR1 is MNHEY and CDR2 is SMNVEV (reference sequence). CDR3 length: 14 amino acids. CDR3 bases: TGTGCCAGCGGCGGGGGGGCAACCTACAATGAGCAGTTCTTC. As protein: CASGGGATYNEQFF.

The chain links TRBV18 to TRBJ1-1, with 9 positions matching TRBD1. The ends lost 3 bases at V and 3 bases at J; junction bases unmatched: 5. This CDR3 has 15 residues. CDR1 KGHSH and CDR2 LQKENI come from the germline V gene. CDR3 loop: CASSPRQGGYTEAFF. In nucleotides, the CDR3 is TGTGCCAGCTCACCTCGACAGGGGGGGTACACTGAAGCTTTCTTT. The variable domain in full, with the rest retrieved from reference TRBV18 and TRBJ1-1, is NAGVMQNPRHLVRRRGQEARLRCSPMKGHSHVYWYRQLPEEGLKFMVYLQKENIIDESGMPKERFSAEFPKEGPSILRIQQVVRGDSAAYFCASSPRQGGYTEAFFGQGTRLTVV.

The CDR3, as DNA: TGCGCCAGCAGCCCGCCAGGACTAGCGGGGGGCTATAGCACAGATACGCAGTATTTT. Its translation is CASSPPGLAGGYSTDTQYF. This chain uses TRBV4-1 with TRBJ2-3, with TRBD2 matching over 14 bases. With V trimmed by 4 bases and J by 0 bases, 9 bases remained unmatched. This CDR3 spans 19 amino acids. Germline-derived CDR1 and CDR2 are MGHRA and YSYEKL.

The chain links TRBV6-5 to TRBJ1-5; D remains ambiguous. This CDR3 contains 15 residues. CDR1 and CDR2 (germline): MNHEY, SVGAGI. Trimming took 9 bases from V and 0 from J, leaving 15 bases between them. The CDR3 DNA is TGTGCCAGTCGGAGGGCAGTGATTAGCAATCAGCCCCAGCATTTT. Amino acids: CASRRAVISNQPQHF.